The clone carrying this T cell receptor (beta chain) appeared once. The sample originates from a study of blood T cell repertoires in COVID-19. At the level of the study: The United States, Italy and Spain provided the acute and convalescent COVID-19 samples.

This table comes from immunoSEQ multiplex PCR, and its TCRdb copy is limited to in-frame clones, with some not included. The data show roughly 83,000 clones, roughly 86% seen once. This CDR3 region has 14 residues. Germline V CDR1 and CDR2: MNHEY, SVGAGI. V lost 6 bases and J lost 4, with 15 bases in between. This chain connects TRBV6-5 to TRBJ2-5, with a tentative D call TRBD1 (5 bases). The specimen was peripheral blood. This clonotype originated in a man aged 45-65 years with active COVID-19. The CDR3 is CASRGRLFRETQYF. The CDR3 region has the DNA TGTGCCAGCAGGGGGCGCTTATTCCGAGAGACCCAGTACTTC.